This T cell receptor (beta chain) was observed in a study of lymphopenia after photon versus proton radiotherapy. Points on this clone: What it binds is not known.

General observations from the study: After lymphocyte nadir, photon-treated repertoires showed oligoclonal expansion, especially CD8+ Temra. Photon-treated patients lost naive T cells and TCR diversity; proton-treated stayed stable.

V lost 1 base, J lost 6 bases, and 9 bases lay in between. Per germline, CDR1 SGHAT and CDR2 FQDESV (reference sequence). The CDR3 runs to 13 residues. Sequencing was performed with immunoSEQ multiplex PCR; in TCRdb, only in-frame clones are kept and a portion is missing. The sample has 55,000 to 70,000 clones; around 86% are singletons. The V call is TRBV11-1, the J call TRBJ1-1, with D unresolved. The specimen was peripheral blood, collected from a patient treated with photon-based radiotherapy. This TCR derives from a middle-aged man with gastric cancer. CDR3: CASSLDHRPEAFF. The CDR3 nucleotides are TGTGCCAGCAGCTTAGATCATCGCCCTGAAGCTTTCTTT.